These 21 T cell receptor beta chains were sequenced from one sample in a study of shared clonotypes between healthy human individuals. The protocol was immunoSEQ multiplex PCR, while the TCRdb copy is restricted to in-frame clones and leaves out a portion. The sample has over a million clones, roughly 96% seen once. The sequencing sample was made of naive CD4+ T cells sorted from blood. Specified subset: CD45RA+ positively selected. These TCRs come from a man aged 25 to 40 in good health.

The V and J genes are TRBV21-1 and TRBJ2-1; TRBD2 is the table's D call and was not checked against the DNA. TRBV21-1 is recorded as a pseudogene. This CDR3 spans 17 amino acids. This CDR3 reads CASSNVVAGVGYNEQFF. CDR3 coding DNA: TGTGCCAGCAGCAACGTGGTAGCGGGAGTTGGCTACAATGAGCAGTTCTTC.

The rearrangement uses TRBV5-4 and TRBJ2-3; 8 bases agree with TRBD2. This CDR3 contains 15 residues. The V segment lost 5 bases and the J segment 4 bases; nucleotides outside the gene matches: 9. CDR1 SGHNT and CDR2 YYREEE come from the germline V gene (reference sequence). CDR3 DNA sequence: TGTGCCAGCAGTCCGGGGGGGCTCGGATCAGATACGCAGTATTTT. Protein product: CASSPGGLGSDTQYF. The variable domain in full, completed from reference TRBV5-4 and TRBJ2-3, reads ETGVTQSPTHLIKTRGQQVTLRCSSQSGHNTVSWYQQALGQGPQFIFQYYREEENGRGNFPPRFSGLQFPNYSSELNVNALELDDSALYLCASSPGGLGSDTQYFGPGTRLTVL.

The chain couples TRBV7-9 to TRBJ2-7; TRBD1 agrees at 7 bases. The trim removed 4 bases at V and 3 bases at J, leaving 6 bases unmatched. The CDR3 has 14 residues. The germline CDR1 and CDR2 sequences are SEHNR and FQNEAQ (reference sequence). The CDR3 loop reads CASSSWDRNYEQYF. The CDR3 bases are TGTGCCAGCAGCTCATGGGACAGAAACTACGAGCAGTACTTC.

The chain carries TRBV10-1 and TRBJ2-5; D call uncertain. The germline gives CDR1 WNHNN, CDR2 SYGVQD (reference sequence). The V and J ends lost 2 bases and 1 base respectively, with 5 bases between them. The CDR3 has 13 amino acids. The CDR3 DNA follows: TGCGCCAGCAGTGAGGGCAGCCAAGAGACCCAGTACTTC. Protein: CASSEGSQETQYF.

The rearrangement joins TRBV18 to TRBJ2-7, with no clear D. This CDR3 contains 15 residues. V lost 5 bases, J lost 0 bases, and 14 bases lay in between. The germline V gene encodes CDR1 KGHSH and CDR2 LQKENI. The CDR3 reads CASSVDLSSSYEQYF. Here the CDR3 DNA reads TGTGCCAGCTCAGTCGACCTATCAAGCTCCTACGAGCAGTACTTC.

The rearrangement links TRBV6-6 to TRBJ2-7, with 10 bases aligning to TRBD1. This CDR3 is built from 13 residues. Germline CDR1 is MNHNY and CDR2 is SVGAGI (reference sequence). J was trimmed by 5 bases and V by 6 bases; bases with no gene match: 4. The chain's CDR3 is CASRETGGDEQYF. CDR3 nucleotides: TGTGCCAGCAGAGAGACAGGGGGCGACGAGCAGTACTTC.

This clone has only one observation. The V and J genes are TRBV9 and TRBJ2-1; 12 positions agree with TRBD1. Trimming cost V 0 bases and J 9 bases; bases outside gene matches: 4. Germline V lookup: CDR1 SGDLS, CDR2 YYNGEE. The CDR3 length is 15 residues. CDR3 in amino acids: CASSVAGQGAGEQFF. CDR3 in DNA: TGTGCCAGCAGCGTAGCGGGACAGGGGGCAGGTGAGCAGTTCTTC.

The chain combines TRBV7-2 with TRBJ2-7; D gene unclear. Trimming pared 3 bases from V and 6 bases from J, leaving 9 bases between. Germline V gives CDR1 SGHTA, CDR2 FQGNSA. This CDR3 spans 12 amino acids. CDR3 nucleotides: TGTGCCAGCAGCTTCCCTCATGGCGAGCAGTACTTC. Protein product: CASSFPHGEQYF.

V usage is TRBV7-6 and J usage is TRBJ1-2; possible D gene TRBD1, 5 bases. Per germline, CDR1 SGHVS and CDR2 FNYEAQ. The CDR3 is made up of 14 amino acids. The ends were cut back, 5 bases at V and 2 bases at J, with 12 bases in the middle. CDR3 sequence reads: CASSPGTVNYGYTF. Here the CDR3 DNA reads TGTGCCAGCAGCCCGGGGACGGTCAACTATGGCTACACCTTC.

CDR3 nucleotide sequence: TGTGCCAGTAGTAGCGGGTTGGGAGATACGCAGTATTTT. Its translation: CASSSGLGDTQYF. The gene calls are TRBV19 and TRBJ2-3; a weak D match, TRBD2 (5 bases). CDR3 length: 13 amino acids. The V gene's germline CDR1 is LNHDA and CDR2 SQIVND (reference sequence). Trimming took off 4 bases at V and 5 bases at J, with 10 bases between the two ends. The variable domain in full, with the rest retrieved from reference TRBV19 and TRBJ2-3, is DGGITQSPKYLFRKEGQNVTLSCEQNLNHDAMYWYRQDPGQGLRLIYYSQIVNDFQKGDIAEGYSVSREKKESFPLTVTSAQKNPTAFYLCASSSGLGDTQYFGPGTRLTVL.

The rearrangement uses TRBV25-1 and TRBJ1-1; D might be TRBD1 (5 bases). The CDR3 extends over 15 amino acids. Trimming cost V 0 bases and J 4 bases, with 12 bases left between them. Germline lookup yields CDR1 MGHDK and CDR2 SYGVNS. CDR3 region: CASSEYQGMGTEAFF. In DNA, the CDR3 is TGTGCCAGCAGTGAATACCAGGGAATGGGCACTGAAGCTTTCTTT.

V and J are TRBV5-1 and TRBJ1-3, with a weak D call TRBD1 (5 bases). Trimming left V 5 bases short and J 1 base short, with 10 bases between. Germline V gene data show CDR1 as SGHRS and CDR2 as YFSETQ. The CDR3 loop spans 14 amino acids. Written as DNA, the CDR3 is TGCGCCAGCAGGCCGACAGAGTCTGGAAACACCATATATTTT. As protein: CASRPTESGNTIYF.

CDR3 nucleotides: TGTGCCAGCAGTTTATCCCCTCGGGAGACCCAGTACTTC. Translation gives CASSLSPRETQYF. The chain couples TRBV28 to TRBJ2-5, with D unresolved. The germline gives CDR1 MDHEN, CDR2 SYDVKM. The CDR3 contains 13 residues. V lost 1 base and J lost 5, with 8 bases in between.

This clone was recorded only once. This chain joins TRBV6-1 and TRBJ2-1; perhaps TRBD2 as D (6 bases). The CDR3 length is 15 residues. Germline CDR1 MNHNS, CDR2 SASEGT. The V end was cut by 6 bases, the J end by 4 bases, with 16 bases between. The CDR3 nucleotides read TGTGCCAGCAGGGAAAGACTAGTTTCTTACAATGAGCAGTTCTTC. Encoded protein: CASRERLVSYNEQFF.

The V gene is TRBV10-1, the J gene TRBJ1-4, with D perhaps TRBD1 (6 bases). Deletions cut 3 bases from V and 8 bases from J, with 13 bases between. Germline CDR1 is WNHNN and CDR2 is SYGVQD (reference sequence). CDR3 length: 14 amino acids. This CDR3 is CASSDHRAQEKLFF. CDR3 in DNA: TGCGCCAGCAGTGACCACAGGGCACAAGAAAAACTGTTTTTT.

The chain carries TRBV10-1 and TRBJ2-7; 7 bases line up with TRBD1. This CDR3 comprises 15 residues. Germline V CDR1 and CDR2: WNHNN, SYGVQD (reference sequence). Trimming took 3 bases from V and 3 from J; bases not matched to a gene: 8. The CDR3 nucleotides read TGCGCCAGCAGTGAATTTCGGGACAGAGGCTACGAGCAGTACTTC. It specifies CASSEFRDRGYEQYF.

The chain combines TRBV9 with TRBJ2-1; TRBD2 matches at 12 bases. Germline CDR1 SGDLS, CDR2 YYNGEE. The length of the CDR3 is 16 residues. The V gene end was trimmed by 3 bases and the J gene end by 7 bases; junction bases not matched to a gene: 8. CDR3: CASSAGLAGGRNEQFF. The CDR3 nucleotides are TGTGCCAGCAGCGCGGGGCTAGCGGGAGGGCGTAATGAGCAGTTCTTC.

This clone has only one observation. This chain uses TRBV28 with TRBJ2-5; D gene unclear. The CDR3 consists of 11 residues. The germline V gene encodes CDR1 MDHEN and CDR2 SYDVKM. V gave up 7 bases and J gave up 7 bases, with 10 bases separating them. The CDR3: CASTTRMTQYF. In DNA form, the CDR3 reads TGTGCCAGCACCACCCGGATGACCCAGTACTTC.

This sequence joins TRBV5-8 and TRBJ2-7; D not resolved. Germline CDR1 is SGHTS and CDR2 is YDEGEE. The V end was cut by 0 bases, the J end by 4 bases, with 8 bases between. The CDR3 spans 13 residues. CDR3 coding DNA: TGTGCCAGCAGCTTGGACCCCGGGTACGAGCAGTACTTC. This codes for CASSLDPGYEQYF. Full variable domain (missing parts from reference TRBV5-8 and TRBJ2-7): EAGVTQSPTHLIKTRGQQATLRCSPISGHTSVYWYQQALGLGLQFLLWYDEGEERNRGNFPPRFSGRQFPNYSSELNVNALELEDSALYLCASSLDPGYEQYFGPGTRLTVT.

This clone occurred once. The chain recombines TRBV19 with TRBJ2-7; D tentatively fits TRBD1 or TRBD2 (5 bases each). The germline gives CDR1 LNHDA, CDR2 SQIVND (reference sequence). This CDR3 is built from 14 residues. Trimming shortened V by 6 bases and J by 7 bases, and 19 bases separated the two germline ends. The CDR3 here is CASRPGPSRKEQYF. The CDR3 bases are TGTGCCAGTAGGCCGGGACCTAGCAGGAAAGAGCAGTACTTC.

About this clone itself: Additional DNA sequences in this sample encode the identical CDR3. The chain links TRBV19 to TRBJ2-3; 7 bases match TRBD2. Germline V lookup: CDR1 LNHDA, CDR2 SQIVND (reference sequence). J was trimmed by 3 bases and V by 1 base; bases with no gene match: 4. The CDR3 sequence is 15 residues long. DNA of the CDR3: TGTGCCAGTAGTATAGCCGGCGGGAGAACAGATACGCAGTATTTT. It encodes CASSIAGGRTDTQYF.